This paragraph covers one TCR beta chain sequence. Its antigen is not known. CD4+ T cells from unexposed donors were obtained before the COVID-19 pandemic (2011-2018). Isolation of CD4+ T cells took place after approximately 11 days in culture. The method was immunoSEQ multiplex PCR; TCRdb's version includes in-frame clones alone and lacks a portion of them. The table has around 15,000 clones, around 82% seen once; the top ten hold approximately 10%. Germline CDR1 and CDR2: SGHTA and FQGTGA. The ends were cut back, 0 bases at V and 2 bases at J, with 9 bases in the middle. There are 15 residues in the CDR3. This sample was included in a study of CD4 T cells in relation to SARS-CoV-2 and coronaviruses. Findings and caveats of the study: Crossreactive clones expanded significantly less to SARS-CoV-2 than monoreactive clones.

Sequenced: CD4+ T cells from PBMCs, cultured in vitro. This clonotype originated in a human donor in good health. The chain carries TRBV7-3 and TRBJ2-3; D not certain. DNA for the CDR3: TGTGCCAGCAGCTTAACTCTGGCCTCCACAGATACGCAGTATTTT. Translation gives CASSLTLASTDTQYF.